The present T cell receptor beta chain was sequenced within a study of regulatory T cells in long-lasting Graves disease. Assembly of TCR beta libraries relied on iRepertoire HTBI primers together with Arm-PCR of CDR3 regions. TCRdb analysed the multiplex PCR reads with MiXCR anew, one entry per CDR3 protein. The repertoire holds roughly 450,000 distinct CDR3 sequences, with 20% to 25% as singletons. General study results and limits: Results may be inaccurate due to the small sample size.

Documented time point: persistent/refractory GD, antithyroid drugs over 5 years with positive TRAb. Following extraction of RNA from PBMCs, that RNA was used to make the TCR library. This clonotype has at least ten counts. Its matching antigen is unknown. The CDR3 runs to 13 residues. CDR1 MNHNS and CDR2 SASEGT come from the germline V gene. V was pared by 7 bases and J by 4 bases, with 6 bases of the junction left unmatched. This sequence joins TRBV6-1 and TRBJ1-1; 7 bases line up with TRBD1. The clonotype originates from a female donor with Graves disease. The sample was peripheral blood mononuclear cells (PBMCs), taken when the disease was refractory, from a patient treated with antithyroid drugs. The CDR3 nucleotides are TGTGCCAGCAACCACCCAGGGGGCACTGAAGCTTTCTTT. Protein: CASNHPGGTEAFF.